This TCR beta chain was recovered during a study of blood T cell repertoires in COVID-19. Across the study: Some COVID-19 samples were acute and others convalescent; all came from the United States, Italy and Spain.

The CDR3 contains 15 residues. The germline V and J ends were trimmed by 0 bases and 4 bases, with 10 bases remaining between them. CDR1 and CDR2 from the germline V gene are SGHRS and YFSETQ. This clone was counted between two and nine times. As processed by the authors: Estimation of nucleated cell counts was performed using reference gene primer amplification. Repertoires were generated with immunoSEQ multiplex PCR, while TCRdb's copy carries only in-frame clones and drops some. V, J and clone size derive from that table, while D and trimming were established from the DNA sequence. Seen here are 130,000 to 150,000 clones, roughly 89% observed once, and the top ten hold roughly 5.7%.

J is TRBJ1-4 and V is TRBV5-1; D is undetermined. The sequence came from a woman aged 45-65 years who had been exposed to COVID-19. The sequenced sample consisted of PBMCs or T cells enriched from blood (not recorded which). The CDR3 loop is CASSLVVGNNEKLFF. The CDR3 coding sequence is TGCGCCAGCAGCTTGGTTGTCGGGAATAATGAAAAACTGTTTTTT.